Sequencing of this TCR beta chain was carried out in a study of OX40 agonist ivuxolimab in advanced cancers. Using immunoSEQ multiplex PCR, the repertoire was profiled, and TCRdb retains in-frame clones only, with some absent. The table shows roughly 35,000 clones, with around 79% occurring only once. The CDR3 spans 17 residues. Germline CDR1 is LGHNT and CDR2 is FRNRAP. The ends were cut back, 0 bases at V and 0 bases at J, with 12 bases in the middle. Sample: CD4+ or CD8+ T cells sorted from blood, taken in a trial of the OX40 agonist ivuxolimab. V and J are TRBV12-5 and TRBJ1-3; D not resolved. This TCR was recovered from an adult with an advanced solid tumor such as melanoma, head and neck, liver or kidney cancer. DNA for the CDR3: TGTGCTAGTGGTTTGGTTGGCTCCCAGAGCTCTGGAAACACCATATATTTT. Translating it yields CASGLVGSQSSGNTIYF.